The source of this TCR beta chain is a study of technical replicates of blood from a few donors. Clones were sequenced by immunoSEQ multiplex PCR, and TCRdb holds only the in-frame ones, with some missing. The sample records more than 65,000 clones, around 97% being singletons. Per the germline V gene, CDR1 is LNHNV and CDR2 is YYDKDF (reference sequence). This CDR3 contains 14 residues. The V end lost 5 bases, the J end lost 6 bases, and 14 bases lay between the germline ends. Sequencing was done on a sample of T cells isolated from PBMCs. This chain connects TRBV15 to TRBJ2-1, with D possibly TRBD1 on 6 matching bases. The TCR originated in a human donor in good health. CDR3 sequence: CATSLSMGANEQFF. The DNA of the CDR3 is TGTGCCACCAGCCTTAGTATGGGGGCCAATGAGCAGTTCTTC.